What follows are 3 T cell receptor beta chains derived from one specimen sequenced in a study of identical twins. TCRdb passed the 5' RACE reads through MiXCR, listing each CDR3 protein once. There are 350,000 to 450,000 distinct CDR3 sequences in the sample; 18% occur only once, and 12% lies in the top ten. Sequencing used naive T cells sorted from blood. These receptors were taken from a man in his fifties or sixties in good health.

This clonotype was seen only once. The chain is built from TRBV6-6 and TRBJ2-7; tentatively, D is TRBD2 (6 bases). CDR1 and CDR2 (germline): MNHNY, SVGAGI (reference sequence). Trimming removed 10 bases from V and 0 bases from J, with 13 bases in between. The CDR3 is 13 amino acids. CDR3 sequence reads: CATNRESSYEQYF. CDR3 bases: TGTGCCACCAACCGGGAGAGCTCCTACGAGCAGTACTTC.

The V gene is TRBV12-3 or TRBV12-4, the J gene TRBJ1-3; no definite D call. This CDR3 has 16 amino acids. V was pared by 8 bases and J by 0 bases, with 17 bases between. CDR3 sequence reads: CASRWWAPSSGNTIYF. As DNA, the CDR3 is TGTGCCAGCCGGTGGTGGGCGCCGAGCTCTGGAAACACCATATATTTT.

V and J are TRBV29-1 and TRBJ2-3; weak D call: TRBD1 (5 bases). This CDR3 contains 14 residues. Trimming removed 3 bases at V and 3 bases at J, with 13 bases between. The V gene's germline CDR1 is SQVTM and CDR2 ANQGSEA. This CDR3 is CSVDPGRGTDTQYF. The CDR3 bases are TGCAGCGTTGATCCAGGGCGAGGTACAGATACGCAGTATTTT.